One T cell receptor beta chain is described in this entry. The V end lost 4 bases, the J end lost 6 bases, and 12 bases lay between the germline ends. Germline CDR1 reads SGHDT; CDR2 reads YYEEEE. The CDR3 runs to 13 residues. Original methodology: Nucleated cell number was recorded as an estimate derived from reference gene primer amplification. The assay was immunoSEQ multiplex PCR, and TCRdb's table has in-frame clones only and misses some. D and trimming were read from the DNA, whereas the V and J calls and clone size are those reported in that table. The table lists about 300,000 clones, almost 90% of them singletons. Ages ranged from about 18 to 89 years, with residence in around 24 US areas. Cohort placement rested on clinical history that participants reported themselves. These data belong to a study of blood T cell repertoires in COVID-19.

The chain employs TRBV5-6 and TRBJ2-3; D might be TRBD1 (5 bases). The material sequenced was PBMCs or T cells enriched from blood (not recorded which). The sequence came from a woman aged 18-29 years with acute COVID-19. CDR3 amino acids: CASSLETADTQYF. The CDR3 coding sequence is TGTGCCAGCAGCCTGGAGACAGCGGATACGCAGTATTTT.